A single sample is the source of the 24 T cell receptor beta chains below, sequenced in a study of cytomegalovirus exposure and HLA in healthy donors. The study ran its PCR with 60 Vbeta and 13 Jbeta primers. The assay was immunoSEQ multiplex PCR, and TCRdb's table has in-frame clones only and misses some. Of fewer than 250,000 clones listed, over 80% were seen once; the top ten hold 5.5% to 7.5%. Sequenced input: PBMCs. These receptors came from a man aged 40-50 years in good health and CMV-seropositive.

CDR3 protein: CSVGSGAYTGELFF. CDR3 coding DNA: TGCAGCGTTGGGTCAGGGGCTTACACCGGGGAGCTGTTTTTT. This chain connects TRBV29-1 to TRBJ2-2; maybe TRBD1 (6 bases). The CDR3 sequence is 14 residues long. Per the germline V gene, CDR1 is SQVTM and CDR2 is ANQGSEA. V was clipped by 4 bases and J by 3 bases, with 12 bases between them.

The chain has TRBV11-2 and TRBJ2-1; the match to TRBD1 covers 8 bases. CDR3 length equals 15 residues. Trimming removed 2 bases from V and 4 bases from J; junction bases left unmatched: 4. Germline V gives CDR1 SGHAT, CDR2 FQNNGV. The CDR3, as DNA: TGTGCCAGCAGCTTACAGGGGGCGAGTTACAATGAGCAGTTCTTC. Protein sequence: CASSLQGASYNEQFF.

The chain uses TRBV30 and TRBJ1-1; D is ambiguous. Germline-derived CDR1 and CDR2 are GTSNPN and SVGIG (reference sequence). V lost 3 bases, J lost 5 bases, and 13 bases lay in between. The CDR3 has 13 residues. Written as DNA, the CDR3 is TGTGCCTGGAGCCCCGGCGTGAGGACTGAAGCTTTCTTT. It translates to CAWSPGVRTEAFF.

The chain joins TRBV7-8 to TRBJ1-1; D is unclear. The CDR3 totals 15 residues. Germline assignment: CDR1 SGHVS and CDR2 FQNEAQ. Trimming removed 5 bases at V and 1 base at J, with 14 bases between. The CDR3 reads CASSRSATANTEAFF. The CDR3 DNA reads TGTGCCAGCAGCCGATCCGCCACAGCGAACACTGAAGCTTTCTTT. Full variable domain (rest looked up from reference TRBV7-8 and TRBJ1-1): GAGVSQSPRYKVAKRGQDVALRCDPISGHVSLFWYQQALGQGPEFLTYFQNEAQLDKSGLPSDRFFAERPEGSVSTLKIQRTQQEDSAVYLCASSRSATANTEAFFGQGTRLTVV.

The genes are TRBV2 and TRBJ2-2; TRBD1 is a possible D gene (6 bases). This CDR3 contains 16 residues. Germline CDR1 is SNHLY and CDR2 is FYNNEI. The V gene lost 7 bases and the J gene lost 2 bases, with 17 bases spanning the gap. Written as DNA, the CDR3 is TGTGCCAGCAACAAAGGCAGGGGACCAAACACCGGGGAGCTGTTTTTT. Protein product: CASNKGRGPNTGELFF. The full variable domain, with the rest looked up from reference TRBV2 and TRBJ2-2, is EPEVTQTPSHQVTQMGQEVILRCVPISNHLYFYWYRQILGQKVEFLVSFYNNEISEKSEIFDDQFSVERPDGSNFTLKIRSTKLEDSAMYFCASNKGRGPNTGELFFGEGSRLTVL.

The chain recombines TRBV28 with TRBJ2-3; D is ambiguous. The V gene's germline CDR1 is MDHEN and CDR2 SYDVKM. V shed 2 bases and J shed 5 bases, with 11 bases lying between them. This CDR3 region has 14 residues. The CDR3 is CASSLRQVVDTQYF. Written as DNA, the CDR3 is TGTGCCAGCAGTTTAAGGCAGGTCGTAGATACGCAGTATTTT.

The V gene is TRBV5-5, the J gene TRBJ1-1; D is unresolved. This CDR3 is 13 amino acids long. Germline loops: CDR1 SGHKS, CDR2 YYEKEE (reference sequence). V lost 0 bases to trimming and J lost 4 bases, with 7 bases between them. The CDR3 sequence is CASSLDGLTEAFF. The DNA of the CDR3 is TGTGCCAGCAGCTTGGACGGACTCACTGAAGCTTTCTTT.

The chain recombines TRBV4-1 with TRBJ2-3; perhaps TRBD2 as D (5 bases). Trimming left V 4 bases short and J 1 base short, with 12 bases between. The CDR3 spans 15 residues. In germline, CDR1 is MGHRA, CDR2 YSYEKL. This CDR3 reads CASSPGVSGTDTQYF. For the CDR3, the DNA is TGCGCCAGCAGCCCCGGTGTTAGCGGCACAGATACGCAGTATTTT.

The V gene is TRBV27, the J gene TRBJ1-1; the D is unclear. Germline CDR1 and CDR2: MNHEY and SMNVEV (reference sequence). This CDR3 has 14 residues. V was cut by 2 bases and J by 11 bases, with 18 bases left in between. CDR3 nucleotide sequence: TGTGCCAGCAGTTTAATGGGAGCCTCCCTCCCGGCTTTCTTT. It yields the protein CASSLMGASLPAFF.

The V and J genes are TRBV11-2 and TRBJ2-5; 9 nucleotides match TRBD2. The CDR3 runs to 18 residues. Germline CDR1 is SGHAT and CDR2 is FQNNGV. Trimming cost V 1 base and J 2 bases; bases outside gene matches: 11. CDR3 nucleotide sequence: TGTGCCAGCAGCTTAGCAGCGGGAGGCCTCAATGTTCAAGAGACCCAGTACTTC. Residues: CASSLAAGGLNVQETQYF. Looking up the rest from reference TRBV11-2 and TRBJ2-5 gives the full variable domain: EAGVAQSPRYKIIEKRQSVAFWCNPISGHATLYWYQQILGQGPKLLIQFQNNGVVDDSQLPKDRFSAERLKGVDSTLKIQPAKLEDSAVYLCASSLAAGGLNVQETQYFGPGTRLLVL.

This chain uses TRBV9 with TRBJ2-3, with TRBD2 identical over 14 bases. CDR3 length equals 17 residues. Losses at the gene ends were 4 bases for V and 6 bases for J; bases not matched to a gene: 10. Germline V gene lookup returns CDR1 SGDLS and CDR2 YYNGEE. The CDR3 DNA follows: TGTGCCAGCAGCTTACGACTAGCGGGAGGGACCGGGGATACGCAGTATTTT. Protein: CASSLRLAGGTGDTQYF.

Only one count was recorded for this clone. The V call is TRBV27, the J call TRBJ2-3; 7 bases are shared with TRBD2. The CDR3 extends over 15 amino acids. Germline lookup yields CDR1 MNHEY and CDR2 SMNVEV (reference sequence). Trimming cost V 5 bases and J 0 bases; bases outside gene matches: 5. The CDR3 bases are TGTGCCAGCAGTCCACGACTAGCTAGCACAGATACGCAGTATTTT. Translating gives CASSPRLASTDTQYF.

This clone has a single count. The chain carries TRBV7-2 and TRBJ2-1; D perhaps matches TRBD2 (7 bases). Germline CDR1 reads SGHTA; CDR2 reads FQGNSA. The CDR3 loop spans 17 amino acids. The germline V and J ends were trimmed by 0 bases and 8 bases, with 20 bases remaining between them. Here the CDR3 reads CASSLAIGRGRLDEQFF. The CDR3 region has the DNA TGTGCCAGCAGCTTAGCGATTGGGAGGGGGAGGCTCGATGAGCAGTTCTTC.

The genes are TRBV10-3 and TRBJ2-7; 8 bases line up with TRBD2. This CDR3 has 14 amino acids. Unmatched junction bases numbered 6, after V lost 4 bases and J lost 4 bases. The germline V gene encodes CDR1 ENHRY and CDR2 SYGVKD. CDR3 nucleotide sequence: TGTGCCATCAGTGCGGGACTAGAATCATACGAGCAGTACTTC. Translation gives CAISAGLESYEQYF.

This chain connects TRBV19 to TRBJ2-5; 7 bases line up with TRBD1. Germline trimming cut 3 bases from V and 5 bases from J; bases unmatched to any gene: 3. CDR1 and CDR2 (germline): LNHDA, SQIVND (reference sequence). This CDR3 region has 13 residues. Here the CDR3 DNA reads TGTGCCAGTAGTATCCCGACAGGGGAGACCCAGTACTTC. This encodes CASSIPTGETQYF. The whole variable domain, filled in from reference TRBV19 and TRBJ2-5, reads DGGITQSPKYLFRKEGQNVTLSCEQNLNHDAMYWYRQDPGQGLRLIYYSQIVNDFQKGDIAEGYSVSREKKESFPLTVTSAQKNPTAFYLCASSIPTGETQYFGPGTRLLVL.

This sequence joins TRBV6-6 and TRBJ1-1; D gene unclear. CDR1 is MNHNY and CDR2 is SVGAGI in the germline V gene (reference sequence). Trimming cost V 0 bases and J 0 bases, with 8 bases left between them. The CDR3 length is 15 residues. The CDR3 reads CASSYSQVMNTEAFF. The CDR3 DNA is TGTGCCAGCAGTTACTCTCAGGTTATGAACACTGAAGCTTTCTTT.

The chain uses TRBV5-6 and TRBJ2-7; the match to TRBD1 covers 8 bases. The V gene's germline CDR1 is SGHDT and CDR2 YYEEEE. Trimming cost V 5 bases and J 1 base; bases outside gene matches: 2. CDR3 length equals 13 residues. The CDR3 spells CASRDRGSYEQYF. CDR3 coding DNA: TGTGCCAGCAGAGACAGGGGTTCCTACGAGCAGTACTTC.

The chain couples TRBV5-1 to TRBJ2-7; 7 bases match TRBD2. Germline V gives CDR1 SGHRS, CDR2 YFSETQ. V shed 1 base and J 5 bases; nucleotides not matched to a gene: 9. The CDR3 totals 15 residues. CDR3: CASSLLVAGGNEQYF. CDR3 DNA: TGCGCCAGCAGCTTGCTGGTGGCCGGGGGGAACGAGCAGTACTTC.

This clone came up a few times. In DNA form, the CDR3 reads TGCGCCAGCAGCCTGCAGGGGTCCCATGGAGATACGCAGTATTTT. It is translated as CASSLQGSHGDTQYF. This chain links TRBV4-1 with TRBJ2-3; TRBD1 is a possible D gene (6 bases). CDR1 is MGHRA, CDR2 YSYEKL, per germline. V lost 4 bases and J 5 bases, leaving 16 bases between the germline ends. The CDR3 consists of 15 residues.

The chain combines TRBV5-1 with TRBJ2-1, with 13 bases that match TRBD2. Germline V gene sequence: CDR1 SGHRS, CDR2 YFSETQ. After removal of 3 bases from V and 6 bases from J, the junction contained 6 bases not matched to a gene. The CDR3 spans 16 residues. This CDR3 is CASSSSGLAGANEQFF. Here the CDR3 DNA reads TGCGCCAGCAGCTCATCAGGACTAGCGGGAGCCAATGAGCAGTTCTTC.

This chain links TRBV6-4 with TRBJ2-3; D remains ambiguous. V shed 0 bases and J shed 0 bases, with 7 bases lying between them. The CDR3 sequence is 15 residues long. Germline V gene lookup returns CDR1 MRHNA and CDR2 SNTAGT. CDR3 sequence reads: CASSDSRQSTDTQYF. The DNA for the CDR3 is TGTGCCAGCAGTGACTCGAGGCAGAGCACAGATACGCAGTATTTT.

The chain recombines TRBV27 with TRBJ1-1; D unclear. The CDR3 spans 14 residues. The V and J ends lost 8 bases and 4 bases respectively, with 17 bases between them. Per germline, CDR1 MNHEY and CDR2 SMNVEV (reference sequence). CDR3 sequence: CASLRELRSTEAFF. The DNA for the CDR3 is TGTGCCAGCCTTAGGGAGCTCCGGAGCACTGAAGCTTTCTTT.

V usage is TRBV27 and J usage is TRBJ2-2, with D possibly being TRBD1 (5 bases). With 6 bases removed from V and 0 bases from J, the gap between germline ends came to 8 bases. This CDR3 spans 14 amino acids. Germline loops: CDR1 MNHEY, CDR2 SMNVEV (reference sequence). The CDR3 loop reads CASRKTANTGELFF. DNA of the CDR3: TGTGCCAGCAGAAAGACAGCGAACACCGGGGAGCTGTTTTTT.

The chain joins TRBV27 to TRBJ2-1; 7 positions match TRBD2. This CDR3 is 15 amino acids long. Losses at the gene ends were 10 bases for V and 4 bases for J; bases not matched to a gene: 13. Germline loops: CDR1 MNHEY, CDR2 SMNVEV (reference sequence). In DNA form, the CDR3 reads TGTGCCACCCGAGTCGGGGGGAACAATTACAATGAGCAGTTCTTC. Encoded protein: CATRVGGNNYNEQFF.